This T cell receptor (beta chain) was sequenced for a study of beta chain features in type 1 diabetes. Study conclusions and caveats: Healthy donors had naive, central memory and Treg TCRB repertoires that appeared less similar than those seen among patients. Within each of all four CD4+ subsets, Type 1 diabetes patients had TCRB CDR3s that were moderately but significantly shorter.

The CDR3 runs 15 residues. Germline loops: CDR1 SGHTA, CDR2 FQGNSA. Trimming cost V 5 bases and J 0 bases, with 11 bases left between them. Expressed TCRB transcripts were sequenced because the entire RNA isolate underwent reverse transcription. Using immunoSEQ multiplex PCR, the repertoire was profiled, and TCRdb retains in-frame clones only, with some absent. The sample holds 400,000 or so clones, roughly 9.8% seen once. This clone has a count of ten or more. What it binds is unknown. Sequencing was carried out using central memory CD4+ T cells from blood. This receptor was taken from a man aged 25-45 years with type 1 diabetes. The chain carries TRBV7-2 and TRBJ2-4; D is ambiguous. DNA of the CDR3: TGTGCCAGCAGCCTCATGACCGTAGCCAAAAACATTCAGTACTTC. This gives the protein CASSLMTVAKNIQYF.